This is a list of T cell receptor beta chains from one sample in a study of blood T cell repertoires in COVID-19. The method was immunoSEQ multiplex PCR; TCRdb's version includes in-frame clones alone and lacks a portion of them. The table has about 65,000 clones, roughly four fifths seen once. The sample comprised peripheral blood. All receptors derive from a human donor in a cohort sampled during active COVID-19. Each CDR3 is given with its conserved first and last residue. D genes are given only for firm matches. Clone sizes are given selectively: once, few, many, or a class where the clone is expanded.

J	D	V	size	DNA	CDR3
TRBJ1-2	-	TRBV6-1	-	TGTGCCAGCAGTGAAAAGTGGACGGGGTTCTATGGCTACACCTTC	CASSEKWTGFYGYTF
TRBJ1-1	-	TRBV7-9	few	TGTGCCAGCAGCTTAGTCACAGCGAACACTGAAGCTTTCTTT	CASSLVTANTEAFF
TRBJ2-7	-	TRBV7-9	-	TGTGCCAGCAGCTCTAACTACGAGCAGTACTTC	CASSSNYEQYF
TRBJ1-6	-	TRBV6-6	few	TGTGCCAGCACGGGGAGCTCCTATAATTCACCCCTCCACTTT	CASTGSSYNSPLHF
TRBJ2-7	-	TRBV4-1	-	TGCGCCAGCAGCCAACAAGAACAGGGCTACGAGCAGTACTTC	CASSQQEQGYEQYF
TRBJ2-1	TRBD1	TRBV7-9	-	TGTGCCAGCAGCCCCGGGACAGGCAAAACCTACAATGAGCAGTTCTTC	CASSPGTGKTYNEQFF
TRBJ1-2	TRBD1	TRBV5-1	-	TGCGCCAGCAGCTCCGGGACAGGGGGCGGCTACACCTTC	CASSSGTGGGYTF
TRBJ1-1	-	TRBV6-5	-	TGTGCCAGCTCAAGGGGTACTGAAGCTTTCTTT	CASSRGTEAFF
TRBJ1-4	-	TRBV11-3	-	TGTGCCAGCAGCTTAGGAGGACAGAATGAAAAACTGTTTTTT	CASSLGGQNEKLFF
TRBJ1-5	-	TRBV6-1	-	TGTGCCAGCAGTGAACAAGCTTGGGAGACCTCTTCTTATCAGCCCCAGCATTTT	CASSEQAWETSSYQPQHF
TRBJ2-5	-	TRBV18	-	TGTGCCAGCTCTCCCCAATCAGGGTACCAAGAGACCCAGTACTTC	CASSPQSGYQETQYF
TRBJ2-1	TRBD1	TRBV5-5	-	TGTGCCAGCAGCTGGGACAGGGAGGTCTACAATGAGCAGTTCTTC	CASSWDREVYNEQFF
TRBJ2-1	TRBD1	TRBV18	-	TGTGCCAGCTCACCGGGACAGGGCTCGGACAATGAGCAGTTCTTC	CASSPGQGSDNEQFF
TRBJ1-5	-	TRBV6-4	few	TGTGCCAGCAGTGGTGGACTGGGGCAGCCCCAGCATTTT	CASSGGLGQPQHF
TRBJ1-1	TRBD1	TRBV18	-	TGTGCCAGCTCACCCGGACAGGTCTTATCAGCTTTCTTT	CASSPGQVLSAFF
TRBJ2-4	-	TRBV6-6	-	TGTGCCTCCGCTCTCGGGGAGGAAAACATTCAGTACTTC	CASALGEENIQYF
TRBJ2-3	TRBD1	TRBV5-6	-	TGTGCCAGCAGCTTACCCGGGACAGGGGGATCAGATACGCAGTATTTT	CASSLPGTGGSDTQYF
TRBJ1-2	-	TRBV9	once	TGTGCCAGCAGCGTAGATGACAGTAACTATGGCTACACCTTC	CASSVDDSNYGYTF
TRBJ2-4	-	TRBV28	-	TGTGCCAGCAGCACCCGGGACACCAAAGCAGAAAACATTCAGTACTTC	CASSTRDTKAENIQYF
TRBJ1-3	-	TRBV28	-	TGTGCCAGCAGTTTAATCGGGGCTGGAAACACCATATATTTT	CASSLIGAGNTIYF
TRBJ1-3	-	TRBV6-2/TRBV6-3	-	TGTGCCAGCAGTGGACAGAGGGATTTCAAAGGAAACACCATATATTTT	CASSGQRDFKGNTIYF
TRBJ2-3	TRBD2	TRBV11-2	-	TGTGCCAGCAGCTTAATGGCCTTGACCGGGACTAGCGATCCAGATACGCAGTATTTT	CASSLMALTGTSDPDTQYF
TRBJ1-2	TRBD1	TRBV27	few	TGTGCCAGCAGTGGGGGACAGGGGCTATACGGCTACACCTTC	CASSGGQGLYGYTF
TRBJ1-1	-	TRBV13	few	TGTGCCAGCAGCTTACGGGGGGATATGAACACTGAAGCTTTCTTT	CASSLRGDMNTEAFF
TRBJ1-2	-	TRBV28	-	TGTGCCAGCAGTTCCCGTGGGGTAGGGGACTTGGGGTATGGCTACACCTTC	CASSSRGVGDLGYGYTF
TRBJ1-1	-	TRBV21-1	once	TGTGCCAGCAGCAAAGAAAGGAGACTCACTGAAGCTTTCTTT	CASSKERRLTEAFF
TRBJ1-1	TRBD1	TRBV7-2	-	TGTGCCAGCAGCTTAACAGCAGGGGGCCCTGAAGCTTTCTTT	CASSLTAGGPEAFF
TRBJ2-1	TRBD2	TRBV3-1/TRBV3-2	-	TGTGCCAGCAGCCAAGATCTCTTAGCGGGGGGGGGCAATGAGCAGTTCTTC	CASSQDLLAGGGNEQFF
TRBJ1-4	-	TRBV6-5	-	TGTGCCAGCAAAGGGGGGGCGAGTGAAAAACTGTTTTTT	CASKGGASEKLFF
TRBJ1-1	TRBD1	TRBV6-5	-	TGTGCCAGCAGGGGACAGGTGAACACTGAAGCTTTCTTT	CASRGQVNTEAFF
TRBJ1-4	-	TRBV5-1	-	TGCGCCAGCAGCCCGGGAGTTGTTACTAATGAAAAACTGTTTTTT	CASSPGVVTNEKLFF
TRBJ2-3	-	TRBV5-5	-	TGTGCCAGCAGCTTCTTGTTGAGGAGGGACGTGGATACGCAGTATTTT	CASSFLLRRDVDTQYF
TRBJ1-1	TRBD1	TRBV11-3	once	TGTGCCAGCAGCTCACAGGGGGCACGGCAGGGCACTGAAGCTTTCTTT	CASSSQGARQGTEAFF
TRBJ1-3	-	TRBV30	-	TGTGCCTGGAAAGCTCATAGCTCTGGAAACACCATATATTTT	CAWKAHSSGNTIYF
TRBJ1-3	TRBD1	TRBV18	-	TGTGCCAGCTCACCATTACAGGGGAACTCTGGAAACACCATATATTTT	CASSPLQGNSGNTIYF
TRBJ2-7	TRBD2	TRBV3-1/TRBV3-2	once	TGTGCCAGCAGTCGGACTAGCGGGGGGGCCTACGAGCAGTACTTC	CASSRTSGGAYEQYF
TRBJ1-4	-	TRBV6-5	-	TGTGCCAGCAGAAAGGGGGACACGGGAAATGAAAAACTGTTTTTT	CASRKGDTGNEKLFF
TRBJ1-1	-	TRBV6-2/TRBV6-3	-	TGTGCCAGCAGTTACAGGGAGTGGCAGACTGAAGCTTTCTTT	CASSYREWQTEAFF
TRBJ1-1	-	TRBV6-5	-	TGTGCCAGCAGTTATGCCGGCGGCACTAACACTGAAGCTTTCTTT	CASSYAGGTNTEAFF
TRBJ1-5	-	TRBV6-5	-	TGTGCCAGCATCTCCTTGGTGGGAGTTAGTCAGCCCCAGCATTTT	CASISLVGVSQPQHF
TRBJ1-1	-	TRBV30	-	TGTGCCTGGAAACTATTCGGACTAATGAACACTGAAGCTTTCTTT	CAWKLFGLMNTEAFF
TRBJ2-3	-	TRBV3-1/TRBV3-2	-	TGTGCCAGCAGCCACCGAAGAGCGGCGTACACAGATACGCAGTATTTT	CASSHRRAAYTDTQYF
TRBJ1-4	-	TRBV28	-	TGTGCCAGCAGTCCCGCGGCTCCCCGAGGGGAAAAACTGTTTTTT	CASSPAAPRGEKLFF
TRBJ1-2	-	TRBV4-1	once	TGCGCCAGCGACCGGGGGGACCGGGAGGGCTACACCTTC	CASDRGDREGYTF
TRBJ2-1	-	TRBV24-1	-	TGTGCCACCAGTGGTACAGGGAGCTCCTACAATGAGCAGTTCTTC	CATSGTGSSYNEQFF
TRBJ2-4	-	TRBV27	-	TGTGCCAGCGGTTTACGTAGGGGTGGGAACATTCAGTACTTC	CASGLRRGGNIQYF
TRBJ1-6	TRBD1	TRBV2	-	TGTGCCAGTAAGACAGGGCGAGATTCACCCCTCCACTTT	CASKTGRDSPLHF
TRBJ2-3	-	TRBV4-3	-	TGCGCCAGCAGCCAAGGGGCACAGGACACAGATACGCAGTATTTT	CASSQGAQDTDTQYF
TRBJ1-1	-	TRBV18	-	TGTGCCAGCTCACCTAGAGGACAGATGAACACTGAAGCTTTCTTT	CASSPRGQMNTEAFF
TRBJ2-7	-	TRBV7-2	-	TGTGCCAGCAGCTTAGACCTTTTGAAGGGGAGGGAGCAGTACTTC	CASSLDLLKGREQYF
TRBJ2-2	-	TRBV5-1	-	TGCGCCAGCAGCTGGGACTTCTCCGGGGAGCTGTTTTTT	CASSWDFSGELFF
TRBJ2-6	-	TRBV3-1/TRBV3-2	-	TGTGCCAGCAGCCGCTCGCGGCTTGGGGGGTCTGGGGCCAACGTCCTGACTTTC	CASSRSRLGGSGANVLTF
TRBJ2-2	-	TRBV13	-	TGTGCCAGCAGCTTAGCGTACACCGGGGAGCTGTTTTTT	CASSLAYTGELFF
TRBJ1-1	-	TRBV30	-	TGTGCCTGGAGTGTCCCGTACACTGAAGCTTTCTTT	CAWSVPYTEAFF
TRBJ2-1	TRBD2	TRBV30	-	TGTGCCGGAGCGGGGGACAATGAGCAGTTCTTC	CAGAGDNEQFF
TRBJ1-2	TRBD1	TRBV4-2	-	TGTGCCAGCAGCCCAGACGGGACAGGCTACACCCAGGATGGCTACACCTTC	CASSPDGTGYTQDGYTF
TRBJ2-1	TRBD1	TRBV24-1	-	TGTGCCACCAGTGGCCTCCCGGGACAGGGGACGACGGGCTCCTACAATGAGCAGTTCTTC	CATSGLPGQGTTGSYNEQFF
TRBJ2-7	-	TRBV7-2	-	TGTGCCAGCAGCCCCTCTCCTTCGCGCCCCTACGAGCAGTACTTC	CASSPSPSRPYEQYF
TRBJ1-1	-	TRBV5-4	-	TGTGCCAGCAGCCATAGCAGGGGCCCCGAAGCTTTCTTT	CASSHSRGPEAFF
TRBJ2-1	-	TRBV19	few	TGTGCCAGTAGTATAGCCCCCCCAACTCTGAGGAATGAGCAGTTCTTC	CASSIAPPTLRNEQFF